This T cell receptor beta chain was identified during a study of early stage breast cancer tumors. Study as a whole: Seven or eight ER+/PR+/HER2- tumors were invasive ductal; four were invasive lobular. Samples were sequenced at about 9.7-fold average coverage. General study points: Most shared enriched TCRB sequences were commonly generated ones.

The CDR3 totals 13 residues. Germline V lookup: CDR1 SQVTM, CDR2 ANQGSEA. V was trimmed by 4 bases and J by 8 bases, leaving 15 bases between them. Concerning this clone: As yet, its antigen is unknown.

The method was immunoSEQ multiplex PCR; TCRdb's version includes in-frame clones alone and lacks a portion of them. The sample yields 51,000 or so clones, roughly 84% seen once. Sequencing was done on a sample of blood. The rearrangement joins TRBV29-1 to TRBJ2-1; a weak D match, TRBD2 (6 bases). The clonotype comes from a person aged 45 to 59 with breast cancer. The CDR3 loop is CSVGRGGWDEQFF. CDR3 in DNA: TGCAGCGTTGGTCGTGGAGGGTGGGATGAGCAGTTCTTC.